This T cell receptor beta chain was identified in a study of T-cell memory formation after mild COVID-19. General study points: Contracting CD4+ clones were located mainly in CM and EM, and CD8+ clones in EMRA.

Note on this clonotype: The antigen is unknown.

CDR1 and CDR2 (germline): MDHEN, SYDVKM. There are 16 residues in the CDR3. Trimming removed 6 bases from V and 5 bases from J; junction bases left unmatched: 12. Amplification by 5'RACE using constant-segment primers produced TCR alpha and TCR beta cDNA libraries that carried sample barcodes and UMIs. TCRdb analysed the 5' RACE reads with MiXCR anew, one entry per CDR3 protein. The table includes fewer than 550,000 distinct CDR3 sequences, 20% detected once. The sequenced sample was PBMCs or a T cell subset sorted from them (not recorded which). V and J are TRBV28 and TRBJ2-2; TRBD1 agrees at 7 bases. The clonotype comes from an adult woman who had mild COVID-19 (a few samples of this study predate the infection). Cell type and time point are not known. In DNA form, the CDR3 reads TGTGCCAGCAGCCACATAACAGGGGTAGTGACCGGGGAGCTGTTTTTT. It specifies CASSHITGVVTGELFF.